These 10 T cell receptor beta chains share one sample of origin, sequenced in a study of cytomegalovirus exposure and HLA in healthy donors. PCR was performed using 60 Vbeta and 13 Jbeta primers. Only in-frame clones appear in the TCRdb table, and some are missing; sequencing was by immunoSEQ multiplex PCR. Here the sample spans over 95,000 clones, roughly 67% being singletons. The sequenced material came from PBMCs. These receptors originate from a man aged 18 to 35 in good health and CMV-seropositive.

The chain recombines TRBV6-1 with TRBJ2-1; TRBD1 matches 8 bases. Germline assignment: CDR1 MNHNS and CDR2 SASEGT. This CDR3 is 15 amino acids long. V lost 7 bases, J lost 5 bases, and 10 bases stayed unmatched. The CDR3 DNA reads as TGTGCCAGCACTACAACCGGGACAGGCAACAATGAGCAGTTCTTC. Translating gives CASTTTGTGNNEQFF.

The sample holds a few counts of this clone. DNA of the CDR3: TGTGCCAGCAGCCCACCGCGGAACACTGAAGCTTTCTTT. It codes for CASSPPRNTEAFF. The chain combines TRBV7-2 with TRBJ1-1; the D is unclear. The CDR3 is made up of 13 amino acids. The germline gives CDR1 SGHTA, CDR2 FQGNSA. V was clipped by 5 bases and J by 1 base, with 8 bases between them. The full variable domain, with the rest looked up from reference TRBV7-2 and TRBJ1-1, is GAGVSQSPSNKVTEKGKDVELRCDPISGHTALYWYRQSLGQGLEFLIYFQGNSAPDKSGLPSDRFSAERTGGSVSTLTIQRTQQEDSAVYLCASSPPRNTEAFFGQGTRLTVV.

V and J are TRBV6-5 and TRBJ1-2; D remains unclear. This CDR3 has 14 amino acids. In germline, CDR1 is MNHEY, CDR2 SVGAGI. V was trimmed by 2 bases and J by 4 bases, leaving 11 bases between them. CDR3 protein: CASSYGGSFYGYTF. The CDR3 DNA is TGTGCCAGCAGTTACGGAGGGTCTTTCTATGGCTACACCTTC.

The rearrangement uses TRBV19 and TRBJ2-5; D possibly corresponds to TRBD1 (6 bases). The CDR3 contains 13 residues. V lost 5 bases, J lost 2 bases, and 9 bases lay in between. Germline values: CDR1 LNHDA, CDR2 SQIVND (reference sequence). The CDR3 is CASSRTAQETQYF. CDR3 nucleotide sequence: TGTGCCAGTAGTCGGACAGCTCAAGAGACCCAGTACTTC.

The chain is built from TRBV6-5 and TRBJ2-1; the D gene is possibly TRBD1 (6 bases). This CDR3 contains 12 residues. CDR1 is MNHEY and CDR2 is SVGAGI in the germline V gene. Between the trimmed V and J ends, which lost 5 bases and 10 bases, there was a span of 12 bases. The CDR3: CASSTGSREQFF. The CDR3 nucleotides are TGTGCCAGCAGTACAGGGTCACGGGAGCAGTTCTTC.

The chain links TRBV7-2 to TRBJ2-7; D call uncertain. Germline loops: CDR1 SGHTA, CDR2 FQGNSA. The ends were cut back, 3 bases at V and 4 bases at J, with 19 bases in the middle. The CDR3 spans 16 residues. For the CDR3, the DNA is TGTGCCAGCAGCTTTTCATCTGTGGGTGGCGGTTACGAGCAGTACTTC. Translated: CASSFSSVGGGYEQYF.

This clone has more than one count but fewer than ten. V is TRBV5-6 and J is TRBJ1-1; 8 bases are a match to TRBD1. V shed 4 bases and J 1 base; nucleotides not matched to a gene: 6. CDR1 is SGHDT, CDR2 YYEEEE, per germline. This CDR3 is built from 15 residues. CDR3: CASSPGTGTNTEAFF. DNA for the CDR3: TGTGCCAGCAGCCCCGGGACAGGTACGAACACTGAAGCTTTCTTT.

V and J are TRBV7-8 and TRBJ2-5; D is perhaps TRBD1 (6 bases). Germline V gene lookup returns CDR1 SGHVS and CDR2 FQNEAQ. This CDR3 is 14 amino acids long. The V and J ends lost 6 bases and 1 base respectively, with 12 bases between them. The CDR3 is CASRPNRVQETQYF. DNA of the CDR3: TGTGCCAGCAGGCCGAACAGGGTCCAAGAGACCCAGTACTTC.

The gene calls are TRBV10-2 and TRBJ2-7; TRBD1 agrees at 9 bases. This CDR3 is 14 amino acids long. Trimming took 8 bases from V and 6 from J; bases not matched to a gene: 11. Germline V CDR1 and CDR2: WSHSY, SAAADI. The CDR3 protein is CASGAQQGAGEQYV. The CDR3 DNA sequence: TGCGCCAGCGGGGCCCAACAGGGGGCCGGCGAGCAGTACGTC.

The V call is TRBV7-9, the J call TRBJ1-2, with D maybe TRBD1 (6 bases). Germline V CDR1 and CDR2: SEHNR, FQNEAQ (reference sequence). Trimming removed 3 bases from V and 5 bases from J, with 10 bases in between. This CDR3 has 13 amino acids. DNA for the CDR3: TGTGCCAGCAGCTTTCAGGGGTGGTATGGCTACACCTTC. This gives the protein CASSFQGWYGYTF.